This entry concerns a single T cell receptor beta chain. The antigen is not known. This record belongs to a study of T cell responses to AZD1222 COVID-19 vaccine. The repertoire was sequenced with immunoSEQ multiplex PCR; TCRdb's copy has only in-frame clones and lacks some. The top ten hold approximately 5.3% of the sample, which has some 94,000 clones, roughly nine tenths seen once. The study, taken as a whole, reports: Baseline seropositives among AZD1222 recipients totaled only six or seven. All repertoire sampling was performed exclusively after the peak T cell response.

The CDR3 has 16 residues. Trimming cost V 3 bases and J 2 bases, with 16 bases left between them. Germline CDR1 reads MDHEN; CDR2 reads SYDVKM. Analyses pooled second doses at about 4 or about 12 weeks. This sequence was found in an adult who received the AZD1222 COVID-19 vaccine. The rearrangement uses TRBV28 and TRBJ2-5; D not certain. Source: peripheral blood, taken 28 days after the second AZD1222 dose. The CDR3: CASSFGPSAPQETQYF. In DNA, the CDR3 is TGTGCCAGCAGTTTTGGGCCGTCTGCGCCGCAAGAGACCCAGTACTTC.